Listed here are 31 T cell receptor beta chains from one sample, sequenced in a study of blood T cell repertoires in COVID-19. TCRdb's table, derived via immunoSEQ multiplex PCR, lists solely in-frame clones and lacks some. The sample holds approximately 160,000 clones, approximately 88% seen once. The sample taken for sequencing was peripheral blood. These receptors came from a woman in her fifties or sixties with acute or convalescent COVID-19.

This clone was counted once. The V and J genes are TRBV5-4 and TRBJ2-7; 7 bases match TRBD2. The CDR3 is 15 amino acids. V lost 1 base, J lost 2 bases, and 6 bases stayed unmatched. In germline, CDR1 is SGHNT, CDR2 YYREEE (reference sequence). The CDR3, as DNA: TGTGCCAGCAGCTTGCTGGGGAGGGTGCCCTACGAGCAGTACTTC. Its translation: CASSLLGRVPYEQYF. Variable domain in full (rest from reference TRBV5-4 and TRBJ2-7): ETGVTQSPTHLIKTRGQQVTLRCSSQSGHNTVSWYQQALGQGPQFIFQYYREEENGRGNFPPRFSGLQFPNYSSELNVNALELDDSALYLCASSLLGRVPYEQYFGPGTRLTVT.

This rearrangement joins TRBV25-1 to TRBJ1-2; D call uncertain. Trimming removed 6 bases at V and 1 base at J, with 12 bases between. Germline CDR1 MGHDK, CDR2 SYGVNS. There are 14 residues in the CDR3. The CDR3, as DNA: TGTGCCAGCAGGGAGGACGGCCTTAACTATGGCTACACCTTC. It specifies CASREDGLNYGYTF.

V usage is TRBV7-2 and J usage is TRBJ2-3, with D perhaps TRBD1 (5 bases). Germline lookup yields CDR1 SGHTA and CDR2 FQGNSA. The CDR3 totals 16 residues. The V end lost 0 bases, the J end lost 5 bases, and 15 bases lay between the germline ends. The CDR3 bases are TGTGCCAGCAGCTTAGCCCCAGCAGGGTCGAAAGATACGCAGTATTTT. Its protein is CASSLAPAGSKDTQYF.

This clone was picked up one time. The chain employs TRBV19 and TRBJ1-5; D call uncertain. V dropped 5 bases and J dropped 5 bases, with 19 bases sitting between them. The CDR3 runs to 16 residues. Germline V lookup: CDR1 LNHDA, CDR2 SQIVND (reference sequence). The CDR3 DNA is TGTGCCAGTAGTCCCAGTAACGCGGGGTGGGATCAGCCCCAGCATTTT. It codes for CASSPSNAGWDQPQHF.

In nucleotides, the CDR3 is TGCGCCAGCAGCTTGGGGGACAGGCAAAATGAAAAACTGTTTTTT. Translation: CASSLGDRQNEKLFF. The chain joins TRBV5-1 to TRBJ1-4, with 8 bases aligning to TRBD1. The V gene end was trimmed by 0 bases and the J gene end by 5 bases; junction bases not matched to a gene: 3. The CDR3 extends over 15 amino acids. Germline-derived CDR1 and CDR2 are SGHRS and YFSETQ.

V usage is TRBV7-6 and J usage is TRBJ1-2; the match to TRBD1 covers 7 bases. This CDR3 contains 15 residues. From germline, CDR1 is SGHVS and CDR2 FNYEAQ. The V segment lost 5 bases and the J segment 1 base; nucleotides outside the gene matches: 7. The CDR3 loop reads CASSLQAGGNYGYTF. The CDR3 DNA reads TGTGCCAGCAGCCTCCAGGCAGGGGGTAACTATGGCTACACCTTC.

The chain recombines TRBV6-5 with TRBJ2-7; 8 bases map to TRBD1. The junction had 3 bases not matched to a gene; V was cut back by 6 bases and J by 2 bases. The germline V gene encodes CDR1 MNHEY and CDR2 SVGAGI. The CDR3 totals 13 residues. CDR3 residues: CASRWTGTYEQYF. CDR3 nucleotides: TGTGCCAGCAGGTGGACAGGGACCTACGAGCAGTACTTC.

The chain uses TRBV7-9 and TRBJ1-6, with TRBD1 identical over 11 bases. The J segment lost 9 bases and the V segment lost 0 bases, leaving 4 bases of the junction unmatched. The CDR3 has 16 amino acids. Germline CDR1 SEHNR, CDR2 FQNEAQ (reference sequence). CDR3 coding DNA: TGTGCCAGCAGCTTAGCAGGGACAGGGGGAGGTTCACCCCTCCACTTT. Its translation: CASSLAGTGGGSPLHF.

This clone came up a few times. The chain combines TRBV13 with TRBJ2-5; 11 bases agree with TRBD2. Germline V CDR1 and CDR2: PRHDT, FYEKMQ (reference sequence). J was trimmed by 1 base and V by 5 bases; bases with no gene match: 9. CDR3 length equals 17 residues. The CDR3 protein is CASSPIAGGLSQETQYF. In DNA, the CDR3 is TGTGCCAGCAGCCCAATAGCGGGGGGGCTGTCCCAAGAGACCCAGTACTTC.

This clone is a singleton in its sample. The chain employs TRBV19 and TRBJ2-7, with 8 bases lining up with TRBD2. Germline V gene sequence: CDR1 LNHDA, CDR2 SQIVND (reference sequence). Losses at the gene ends were 6 bases for V and 5 bases for J; bases not matched to a gene: 9. The length of the CDR3 is 14 residues. The CDR3 DNA sequence: TGTGCCAGTAGCCTTCCCGGGACTAGAAACGAGCAGTACTTC. It codes for CASSLPGTRNEQYF. The full variable domain, with the rest looked up from reference TRBV19 and TRBJ2-7, is DGGITQSPKYLFRKEGQNVTLSCEQNLNHDAMYWYRQDPGQGLRLIYYSQIVNDFQKGDIAEGYSVSREKKESFPLTVTSAQKNPTAFYLCASSLPGTRNEQYFGPGTRLTVT.

This clone was detected a few times. The chain couples TRBV5-6 to TRBJ1-5, with D maybe TRBD1 (6 bases). Germline assignment: CDR1 SGHDT and CDR2 YYEEEE. V lost 0 bases and J lost 3, with 10 bases in between. This CDR3 spans 15 amino acids. DNA for the CDR3: TGTGCCAGCAGCTTGGACGGACAGTACAATCAGCCCCAGCATTTT. This codes for CASSLDGQYNQPQHF.

The chain joins TRBV5-1 to TRBJ1-1, with D possibly being TRBD1 (5 bases). Germline CDR1 reads SGHRS; CDR2 reads YFSETQ. The CDR3 has 14 amino acids. V dropped 4 bases and J dropped 1 base, with 11 bases sitting between them. CDR3 DNA: TGCGCCAGCAGCCCAGCCACAGGGAACACTGAAGCTTTCTTT. Amino acids: CASSPATGNTEAFF.

This rearrangement joins TRBV5-5 to TRBJ2-6; 9 bases fit TRBD1. The V gene end was trimmed by 4 bases and the J gene end by 13 bases; junction bases not matched to a gene: 12. CDR1 SGHKS and CDR2 YYEKEE come from the germline V gene (reference sequence). The CDR3 covers 15 residues. Here the CDR3 reads CASSPTGTGRTVLTF. DNA for the CDR3: TGTGCCAGCAGCCCTACCGGGACAGGGAGAACTGTCCTGACTTTC.

V and J are TRBV5-1 and TRBJ2-2; TRBD1 might be the D (6 bases). Per the germline V gene, CDR1 is SGHRS and CDR2 is YFSETQ. The CDR3 consists of 14 residues. Trimming took 0 bases from V and 6 from J, leaving 9 bases between them. CDR3 in DNA: TGCGCCAGCAGCTTGGGGACAGTAGCCGGGGAGCTGTTTTTT. Amino acid sequence: CASSLGTVAGELFF. Variable domain in full (rest from reference TRBV5-1 and TRBJ2-2): KAGVTQTPRYLIKTRGQQVTLSCSPISGHRSVSWYQQTPGQGLQFLFEYFSETQRNKGNFPGRFSGRQFSNSRSEMNVSTLELGDSALYLCASSLGTVAGELFFGEGSRLTVL.

This rearrangement joins TRBV7-9 to TRBJ1-1; no clear D gene. Germline-derived CDR1 and CDR2 are SEHNR and FQNEAQ (reference sequence). Trimming took off 4 bases at V and 2 bases at J, with 11 bases between the two ends. This CDR3 is built from 14 residues. CDR3 DNA: TGTGCCAGCAGCTCATCAGCGGGAAACACTGAAGCTTTCTTT. Protein sequence: CASSSSAGNTEAFF.

V and J are TRBV7-2 and TRBJ2-3; a possible D gene is TRBD1 (6 bases). Germline V gives CDR1 SGHTA, CDR2 FQGNSA. Deletions cut 4 bases from V and 3 bases from J, with 14 bases between. The CDR3 is made up of 15 amino acids. The CDR3 DNA is TGTGCCAGCAGCTACCAGACAGGATGGACAGATACGCAGTATTTT. This codes for CASSYQTGWTDTQYF.

V and J are TRBV18 and TRBJ1-3; perhaps TRBD1 as D (6 bases). The CDR3 loop spans 16 amino acids. The V gene lost 0 bases and the J gene lost 0 bases, with 9 bases spanning the gap. Looked up from germline, CDR1 is KGHSH and CDR2 is LQKENI. The CDR3, as DNA: TGTGCCAGCTCACCACCGGGCAGGGGCTCTGGAAACACCATATATTTT. Protein sequence: CASSPPGRGSGNTIYF.

This clone was observed a handful of times. The chain recombines TRBV28 with TRBJ1-2; no clear D. The length of the CDR3 is 13 residues. Germline CDR1 is MDHEN and CDR2 is SYDVKM. Trimming removed 3 bases at V and 4 bases at J, with 9 bases between. The DNA for the CDR3 is TGTGCCAGCAGTTTGGCGGGCGGCTATGGCTACACCTTC. Protein product: CASSLAGGYGYTF.

This clone has just a few counts. This chain links TRBV5-1 with TRBJ2-5; TRBD2 is a possible D gene (7 bases). The CDR3 runs 17 residues. V was clipped by 4 bases and J by 5 bases, with 24 bases between them. The germline gives CDR1 SGHRS, CDR2 YFSETQ. The CDR3 loop is CASSRGGGGSGSETQYF. The CDR3 DNA reads TGCGCCAGCAGCCGGGGAGGGGGGGGCAGTGGGAGCGAGACCCAGTACTTC. Full variable domain (missing parts from reference TRBV5-1 and TRBJ2-5): KAGVTQTPRYLIKTRGQQVTLSCSPISGHRSVSWYQQTPGQGLQFLFEYFSETQRNKGNFPGRFSGRQFSNSRSEMNVSTLELGDSALYLCASSRGGGGSGSETQYFGPGTRLLVL.

This chain connects TRBV3-1 (or the pseudogene TRBV3-2) to TRBJ1-2; no reliable D call. CDR1 LGHDT and CDR2 YNNKEL come from the germline V gene (reference sequence). The germline V and J ends were trimmed by 0 bases and 4 bases, with 15 bases remaining between them. CDR3 length equals 16 residues. CDR3 sequence (DNA): TGTGCCAGCAGCCAAGATCTGGCAGGTCGCTCCTATGGCTACACCTTC. Protein sequence: CASSQDLAGRSYGYTF.

Details on this clone: One end of the junction is discordant with germline, which a read error may explain. The V gene is TRBV7-9, the J gene TRBJ2-7; the match to TRBD2 covers 9 bases. The CDR3 has 14 amino acids. Germline V CDR1 and CDR2: SEHNR, FQNEAQ (reference sequence). DNA of the CDR3: TGTGCCAGCAGCGTAGCGGGGGCCCCCTACGAGCAGTACTTC. As protein: CASSVAGAPYEQYF. Full variable domain (outside the CDR3, taken from reference TRBV7-9 and TRBJ2-7): DTGVSQNPRHKITKRGQNVTFRCDPISEHNRLYWYRQTLGQGPEFLTYFQNEAQLEKSRLLSDRFSAERPKGSFSTLEIQRTEQGDSAMYLCASSVAGAPYEQYFGPGTRLTVT.

The J gene is TRBJ1-6, the V gene TRBV18; D unresolved. V was clipped by 3 bases and J by 8 bases, with 8 bases between them. The CDR3 loop spans 13 amino acids. Germline V gene data show CDR1 as KGHSH and CDR2 as LQKENI. Here the CDR3 reads CASSPLDDSPLHF. The CDR3 DNA follows: TGTGCCAGCTCACCCCTAGACGATTCACCCCTCCACTTT.

The chain has TRBV28 and TRBJ1-2; the D is unclear. CDR1 and CDR2 from the germline V gene are MDHEN and SYDVKM. The V gene lost 3 bases and the J gene lost 12 bases, with 14 bases spanning the gap. The CDR3 loop spans 12 amino acids. The CDR3 here is CASSFRHGTDTF. DNA for the CDR3: TGTGCCAGCAGTTTTCGACACGGCACAGACACCTTC.

The chain uses TRBV7-2 and TRBJ1-1; D is ambiguous. CDR1 is SGHTA, CDR2 FQGNSA, per germline. CDR3 length: 14 amino acids. The V end lost 1 base, the J end lost 6 bases, and 12 bases lay between the germline ends. The CDR3 sequence is CASSLEGRDPEAFF. The DNA of the CDR3 is TGTGCCAGCAGCTTAGAAGGGAGGGATCCTGAAGCTTTCTTT. The full variable domain, its missing parts supplied by reference TRBV7-2 and TRBJ1-1, is GAGVSQSPSNKVTEKGKDVELRCDPISGHTALYWYRQSLGQGLEFLIYFQGNSAPDKSGLPSDRFSAERTGGSVSTLTIQRTQQEDSAVYLCASSLEGRDPEAFFGQGTRLTVV.

V is TRBV6-6 and J is TRBJ2-7; perhaps TRBD1 as D (5 bases). V gave up 7 bases and J gave up 1 base, with 17 bases separating them. The CDR3 has 15 residues. CDR1 is MNHNY and CDR2 is SVGAGI in the germline V gene (reference sequence). The CDR3 is CASNEDTRASYEQYF. CDR3 sequence (DNA): TGTGCCAGCAACGAGGACACAAGGGCTTCCTACGAGCAGTACTTC.

The chain carries TRBV5-5 and TRBJ2-7; D is possibly TRBD1 (6 bases). Trimming left V 5 bases short and J 3 bases short, with 12 bases between. This CDR3 is 13 amino acids long. Germline V gene data show CDR1 as SGHKS and CDR2 as YYEKEE (reference sequence). The CDR3: CASRIRDNYEQYF. CDR3 bases: TGTGCCAGCAGGATCCGGGACAACTACGAGCAGTACTTC.

This rearrangement joins TRBV6-6 to TRBJ1-2; 9 positions agree with TRBD1. CDR3 length: 14 residues. Germline V gene sequence: CDR1 MNHNY, CDR2 SVGAGI (reference sequence). The J segment lost 6 bases and the V segment lost 11 bases, leaving 13 bases of the junction unmatched. The CDR3 DNA reads TGTGCCGGATCCCGGGACAGGGCTCTTGATGGCTACACCTTC. Translation: CAGSRDRALDGYTF.

The V gene is TRBV19, the J gene TRBJ1-5; 7 bases are shared with TRBD1. V gave up 4 bases and J gave up 4 bases; unmatched junction bases: 4. Germline CDR1 and CDR2: LNHDA and SQIVND (reference sequence). The CDR3 is 14 amino acids. CDR3 sequence reads: CASSRDSGNQPQHF. The CDR3 DNA reads TGTGCCAGTAGTAGGGACAGCGGAAATCAGCCCCAGCATTTT.

The chain's CDR3 is CASSPLRNRLDTQYF. The DNA for the CDR3 is TGTGCCAGCAGTCCACTCAGGAACCGGCTAGATACGCAGTATTTT. This chain connects TRBV28 to TRBJ2-3; D ambiguous. CDR1 is MDHEN and CDR2 is SYDVKM in the germline V gene. This CDR3 is built from 15 residues. V dropped 5 bases and J dropped 5 bases, with 17 bases sitting between them.

The V call is TRBV27, the J call TRBJ1-2, with D possibly being TRBD1 (5 bases). The germline V gene encodes CDR1 MNHEY and CDR2 SMNVEV (reference sequence). The V and J ends lost 11 bases and 1 base respectively, with 14 bases between them. There are 13 residues in the CDR3. CDR3 bases: TGTGCCGCGGGGGTCTCGAATAACTATGGCTACACCTTC. This encodes CAAGVSNNYGYTF.

The CDR3, as DNA: TGTGCCACCCAAGGCTGGGCGTCCACAGATACGCAGTATTTT. Translated: CATQGWASTDTQYF. The rearrangement uses TRBV24-1 and TRBJ2-3; D remains ambiguous. Trimming left V 9 bases short and J 2 bases short, with 14 bases between. CDR3 length: 14 residues. The germline CDR1 and CDR2 sequences are KGHDR and SFDVKD.